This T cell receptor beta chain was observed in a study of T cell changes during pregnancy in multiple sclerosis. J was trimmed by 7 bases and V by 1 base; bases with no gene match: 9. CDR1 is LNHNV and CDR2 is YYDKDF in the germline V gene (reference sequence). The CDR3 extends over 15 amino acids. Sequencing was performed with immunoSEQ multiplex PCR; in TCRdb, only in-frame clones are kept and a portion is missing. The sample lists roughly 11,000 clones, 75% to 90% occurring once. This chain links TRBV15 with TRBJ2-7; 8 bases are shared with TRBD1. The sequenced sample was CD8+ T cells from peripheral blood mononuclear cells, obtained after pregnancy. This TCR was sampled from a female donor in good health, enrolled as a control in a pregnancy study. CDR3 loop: CATSRVPGGGKEQYF. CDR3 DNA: TGTGCCACCAGCAGAGTTCCAGGGGGCGGAAAGGAGCAGTACTTC.